Listed below are T cell receptor beta chains from one sample, sequenced in a study of blood T cell repertoires in COVID-19. Method: immunoSEQ multiplex PCR; TCRdb's copy keeps in-frame clones and lacks some. The table records about 230,000 clones, 85% to 90% of them present only once. The sample taken for sequencing was peripheral blood. These receptors all stem from a man between 50 and 59 years old with COVID-19, enrolled during active disease. Each CDR3 is given without its conserved first and last residue. The order of the fields is V gene, CDR3 protein.

V: TRBV18
CDR3: ASSPRGQGANTGELF

V: TRBV15
CDR3: ATSSYQGAQETQY

V: TRBV29-1
CDR3: SVGTGSSYEQY

V: TRBV7-3
CDR3: ASSQQGAGDTQY

V: TRBV6-4
CDR3: ASSEAFRESPLH

V: TRBV5-8
CDR3: ASTTYGRAPYEQY

V: TRBV18
CDR3: ASSSITGLAGGEQY

V: TRBV9
CDR3: ASTGAGGGGANVLT

V: TRBV9
CDR3: ASSVEGATNEKLF

V: TRBV9
CDR3: ASSVSWTKNTEAF

V: TRBV5-4
CDR3: ASSSPGQSSGANVLT

V: TRBV7-9
CDR3: ASSLGPQVSPLH

V: TRBV19
CDR3: ATRTSGLKNTGELF

V: TRBV20-1
CDR3: SASVTSGNSYEQY

V: TRBV28
CDR3: ASTPGPRQVNSPLH

V: TRBV4-2
CDR3: ASSQQGQGALGTEAF

V: TRBV6-2/TRBV6-3
CDR3: ASSYRYPSTDTQY

V: TRBV14
CDR3: ATSDRPSGKQY

V: TRBV4-2
CDR3: ASSQKVDRGPSYEQY

V: TRBV10-3
CDR3: AIRETGGLGKEAF

V: TRBV27
CDR3: ASRRRTSGKTGELF

V: TRBV18
CDR3: ASSPLILAGDTNTGELF

V: TRBV30
CDR3: AWCIGGTGLLSPLH

V: TRBV27
CDR3: ASSLSTLQRGLAGNNEQF

V: TRBV5-6
CDR3: ASSLVSLAWSEQY

V: TRBV5-6
CDR3: ASSLTGTGGAQETQY

V: TRBV19
CDR3: ASSAGQGGEQY

V: TRBV4-2
CDR3: ASSQQGANEKLF